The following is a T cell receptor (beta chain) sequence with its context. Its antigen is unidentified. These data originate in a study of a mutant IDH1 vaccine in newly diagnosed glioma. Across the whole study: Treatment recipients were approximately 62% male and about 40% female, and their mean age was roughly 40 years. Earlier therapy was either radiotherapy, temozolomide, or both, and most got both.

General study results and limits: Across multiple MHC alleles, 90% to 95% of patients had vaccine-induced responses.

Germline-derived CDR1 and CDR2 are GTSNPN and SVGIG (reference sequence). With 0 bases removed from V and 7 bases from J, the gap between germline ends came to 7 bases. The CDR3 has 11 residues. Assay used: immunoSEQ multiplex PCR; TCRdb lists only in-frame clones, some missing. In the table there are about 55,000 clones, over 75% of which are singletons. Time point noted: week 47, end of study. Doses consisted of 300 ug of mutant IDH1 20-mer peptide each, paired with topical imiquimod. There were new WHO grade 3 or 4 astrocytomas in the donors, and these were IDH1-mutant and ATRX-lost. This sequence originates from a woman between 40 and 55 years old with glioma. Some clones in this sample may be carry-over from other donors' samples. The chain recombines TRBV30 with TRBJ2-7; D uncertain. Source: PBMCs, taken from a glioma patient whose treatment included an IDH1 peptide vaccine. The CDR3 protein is CAWSVGREQYF. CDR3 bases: TGTGCCTGGAGTGTAGGACGGGAGCAGTACTTC.